The following is a T cell receptor (beta chain) sequence with its context. Its matching antigen is unknown. At one boundary the junction diverges from the germline segment, which might be a read error. The data were obtained in a study of CD8+CD57+ T cells in acquired aplastic anemia. Findings and limits, study-wide: Patients were compared with controls for CD8+ Simpson's diversity, and no significant difference emerged.

The CDR3 is 15 residues long. Looked up from germline, CDR1 is SNHLY and CDR2 is FYNNEI. Patients included in sequencing had previously demonstrated CD8+CD57+ cell expansion by flow cytometry. For CDR3 and TCR beta VDJ profiling, genomic DNA was the template used. TCRdb redid the calling of the reads with MiXCR, one entry per CDR3 protein. This sample has around 200,000 distinct CDR3 sequences, with around 50% found just once. The gene calls are TRBV2 and TRBJ2-7, with 8 bases fitting TRBD1. The clonotype originates from a human donor with aplastic anemia. The sequencing sample was made of sorted CD4+, CD8+, or CD8+CD57+ T cells (not recorded which) from PBMCs. CDR3 sequence: CASSVADRDTYERYF. The CDR3 DNA sequence: TGTGCCAGCAGCGTGGCGGACAGGGATACCTACGAGCGGTACTTC.